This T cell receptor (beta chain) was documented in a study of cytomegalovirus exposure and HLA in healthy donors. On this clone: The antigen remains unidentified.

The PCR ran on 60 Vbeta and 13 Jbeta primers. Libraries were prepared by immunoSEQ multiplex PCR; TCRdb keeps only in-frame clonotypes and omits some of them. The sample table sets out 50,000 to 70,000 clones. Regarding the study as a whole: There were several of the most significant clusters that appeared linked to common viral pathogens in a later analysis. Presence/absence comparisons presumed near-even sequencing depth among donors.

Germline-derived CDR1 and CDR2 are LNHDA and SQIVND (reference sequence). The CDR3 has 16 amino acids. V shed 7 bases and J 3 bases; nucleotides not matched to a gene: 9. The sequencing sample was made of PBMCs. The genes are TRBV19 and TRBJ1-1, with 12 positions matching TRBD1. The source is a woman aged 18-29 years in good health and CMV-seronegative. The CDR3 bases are TGTGCCAGTATTGGGGACAGGGGGCCCTGGGACACTGAAGCTTTCTTT. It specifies CASIGDRGPWDTEAFF.